The present T cell receptor beta chain was sequenced within a study of spatial heterogeneity in lung cancer. Noted time point: sample taken at primary tumor resection. Overall study findings and caveats: Counts of expanded intratumoral alpha and beta TCRs tracked tumor mutation counts.

Many counts were recorded for this clonotype. Its target is not known. This beta chain appears as a stray read in a library generated for alpha chains; its size is not informative. The CDR3 extends over 15 amino acids. Trimming removed 2 bases from V and 5 bases from J, with 12 bases in between. Germline CDR1 MNHNY, CDR2 SVGAGI (reference sequence). Using its own MiXCR run on the 5' RACE reads, TCRdb lists one record per CDR3 protein. Seen here are over 6,500 distinct CDR3 sequences, approximately 12% observed once, and the top ten hold 22%. This chain links TRBV6-6 with TRBJ1-4; TRBD1 might be the D (5 bases). This sequence was found in a male donor with early-stage non-small cell lung cancer. The sequences come from lung tumor tissue, collected at surgery. The CDR3 nucleotides are TGTGCCAGCAGTTACGTAGGGGAAGGGAATGAAAAACTGTTTTTT. Protein product: CASSYVGEGNEKLFF.